The TCR beta chain under discussion was sequenced for a study of blood T cell repertoires in COVID-19. About this clone itself: The junction does not match germline at one end; this may be a read error.

CDR3 length: 17 residues. CDR1 and CDR2 (germline): SGHNT, YYREEE (reference sequence). Clones were sequenced by immunoSEQ multiplex PCR, and TCRdb holds only the in-frame ones, with some missing. This table has about 270,000 clones, 75% to 90% appearing once. This TCR came from a woman under 30 who had recovered from COVID-19. The sequenced material came from PBMCs or T cells enriched from blood (not recorded which). The V gene is TRBV5-4, the J gene TRBJ2-5, with 11 bases lining up with TRBD1. As DNA, the CDR3 is TGTGCCTGCAGCCTCCTGGGACAGGGGGTCCTGAAAGAGACCCAGTACTTC. Translating gives CACSLLGQGVLKETQYF. Full variable domain (missing parts from reference TRBV5-4 and TRBJ2-5): ETGVTQSPTHLIKTRGQQVTLRCSSQSGHNTVSWYQQALGQGPQFIFQYYREEENGRGNFPPRFSGLQFPNYSSELNVNALELDDSALYLCACSLLGQGVLKETQYFGPGTRLLVL.